Listed below are T cell receptor beta chains from one sample, sequenced in a study of T-cell memory formation after mild COVID-19. TCRdb analysed the 5' RACE reads with MiXCR anew, one entry per CDR3 protein. The sample lists hundreds of thousands of distinct CDR3 sequences; roughly 15% were seen once. Specimen: PBMCs or a T cell subset sorted from them (not recorded which). These receptors originate from a man younger than 35 who had mild COVID-19 (a few samples of this study predate the infection). Cell type and time point are not known. Each CDR3 is given with its conserved first and last residue. A D gene is named only where the DNA matches it firmly. Where a row states a size, it is once, few, many or the class of an expanded clone; other rows omit it.

TRBJ2-3 NA TRBV24-1 NA TGTGCCACCAGTGATAGGGATACAGATACGCAGTATTTT CATSDRDTDTQYF
TRBJ2-1 many TRBV5-1 TRBD1 TGCGCCAGCAGCTTGGATTTACCGGGACAGGGAAATGAGCAGTTCTTC CASSLDLPGQGNEQFF
TRBJ2-2 few TRBV5-1 NA TGCGCCAGCAGAGGGCAGGTGCTCACCGGGGAGCTGTTTTTT CASRGQVLTGELFF
TRBJ1-1 NA TRBV19 NA TGTGCCAGAACGTACAGTGAAGCTTTCTTT CARTYSEAFF
TRBJ2-7 NA TRBV11-2 NA TGTGCCAGCAGCTTAGCCCCGGGGGTAGGTTACGGCGAGCAGTACTTC CASSLAPGVGYGEQYF
TRBJ2-3 few TRBV7-9 NA TGTGCCAGCAGCTTAAGGCAGACGGCTGACGAAAAGTATTTT CASSLRQTADEKYF
TRBJ1-2 many TRBV7-2 NA TGTGCCAGCAGCCCCCAGGGAAACTATGGCTACACCTTC CASSPQGNYGYTF
TRBJ2-5 medium-sized TRBV20-1 NA TGCAGTGCTAGAGATCTGAGGCAGGCCGAAGAGACCCAGTACTTC CSARDLRQAEETQYF
TRBJ2-3 few TRBV7-2 NA TGTGCCAGCAGCGTCTGGGGGCACGAGGCAGATACGCAGTATTTT CASSVWGHEADTQYF
TRBJ1-2 few TRBV12-3/TRBV12-4 NA TGTGCCAGCACCAAAGGAGATTATGGCTACACCTTC CASTKGDYGYTF
TRBJ1-5 few TRBV3-1 NA TGTGCCAGCAGCCAAGATGAAGGGTTACAGCAGCCCCAGCATTTT CASSQDEGLQQPQHF
TRBJ2-1 NA TRBV18 NA TGTGCCAGCTCACCCCCCGGGGCCGCATCTAGACCCTACAATGAGCAGTTCTTC CASSPPGAASRPYNEQFF
TRBJ2-3 NA TRBV24-1 TRBD1 TGTGCCACCAGTGATCCAGGGGGCACTAGCTCCACAGATACGCAGTATTTT CATSDPGGTSSTDTQYF
TRBJ2-1 few TRBV20-1 NA TGCAGTGCTAGAGATTCCGTGGGAGGGGGCTCCTACAATGAGCAGTTCTTC CSARDSVGGGSYNEQFF
TRBJ2-5 NA TRBV19 NA TGTGCCAGTAGTATAGTCCACAGGGATAACGGAGAGACCCAGTACTTC CASSIVHRDNGETQYF
TRBJ2-3 NA TRBV18 TRBD2 TGTGCCAGCTCACCACTTAGGCGGGGGAGTACAGATACGCAGTATTTT CASSPLRRGSTDTQYF
TRBJ2-1 few TRBV7-9 NA TGTGCCAGCGTGGGGGACGGGCACTTC CASVGDGHF
TRBJ1-1 NA TRBV5-1 NA TGCGCCAGCATGGGGGGTGGGCCTGAAGCTTTCTTT CASMGGGPEAFF
TRBJ2-1 few TRBV15 NA TGTGCCACCAGCAGAGGCGACGGCAATGAGCAGTTCTTC CATSRGDGNEQFF
TRBJ1-5 NA TRBV6-1 NA TGTGCCAGCCGGACGGACCTCAATCAGCCCCAGCATTTT CASRTDLNQPQHF
TRBJ2-5 many TRBV7-2 TRBD2 TGTGCCAGCAGCTCTTTTGGGACTAGCGGGGAGACCCAGTACTTC CASSSFGTSGETQYF
TRBJ2-1 few TRBV4-3 NA TGCGCCAGCAGCCAAGGTGCACAGTATTACAATGAGCAGTTCTTC CASSQGAQYYNEQFF
TRBJ1-2 few TRBV18 NA TGTGCCAGCTCGGCCCGTGGTAGGGTCCAAGATCGCTACACCTTC CASSARGRVQDRYTF
TRBJ1-1 few TRBV5-1 NA TGCGCCAGCAGCTTGCTACACGGGGGTCATCGTCCTGAAGCTTTCTTT CASSLLHGGHRPEAFF
TRBJ2-5 NA TRBV6-6 TRBD2 TGTGCCAGCAGTCCCCGGGGAGGGAAAGGGACCCAGTACTTC CASSPRGGKGTQYF
TRBJ2-3 NA TRBV6-6 NA TGTGCCAGCAGTGAATCCGCCCCGATCTTAGATACGCAGTATTTT CASSESAPILDTQYF
TRBJ2-3 NA TRBV7-2 TRBD1 TGTGCCAGCAGCTCGGGACAGATGACAGATACGCAGTATTTT CASSSGQMTDTQYF
TRBJ2-1 many TRBV5-4 NA TGTGCCAGCAGCCCAGCGGACAATGAGCAGTTCTTC CASSPADNEQFF
TRBJ1-4 NA TRBV19 NA TGTGCCAGTTCCCCACAGGGAAGTGAAAAACTGTTTTTT CASSPQGSEKLFF
TRBJ2-3 many TRBV7-3 NA TGTGCCAGCGCACTCGGACTACGCACAGATACGCAGTATTTT CASALGLRTDTQYF
TRBJ1-1 few TRBV27 NA TGTGCCAGCAGTTCGGGAGGGGGAGGTCGCGCTGAAGCTTTCTTT CASSSGGGGRAEAFF
TRBJ1-2 few TRBV7-3 NA TGTGCCAGCAGCCCGGACGGAGGGTCGGGAGGCTACACCTTC CASSPDGGSGGYTF
TRBJ1-1 NA TRBV19 NA TGTGCCAGTAGTAGGGCAGACGAATCGAACACTGAAGCTTTCTTT CASSRADESNTEAFF
TRBJ2-7 NA TRBV20-1 TRBD2 TGCAGTGCAAGGACTAGCGGGAGCTCCTACGAGCAGTACTTC CSARTSGSSYEQYF
TRBJ2-2 many TRBV7-9 NA TGTGCCAGCAGGACAGGCGGGGCAGGGATCAAACCCGGGGAGCTGTTTTTT CASRTGGAGIKPGELFF
TRBJ2-5 NA TRBV19 TRBD2 TGTGCCAGTGGCACTAGCGGGGGGGCCCGGGAGACCCAGTACTTC CASGTSGGARETQYF
TRBJ2-7 few TRBV6-6 TRBD1 TGTGCCAGCAGTCCGGACAGGGAGCAGTACTTC CASSPDREQYF
TRBJ2-5 many TRBV23-1 NA TGCGCCAGCAGTCTGTCGGAAGAGACCCAGTACTTC CASSLSEETQYF
TRBJ2-7 NA TRBV7-6 NA TGTGCCAGCAGCTTAGCGGGAGGCTCTGAGGAGCAGTACTTC CASSLAGGSEEQYF
TRBJ2-3 NA TRBV5-1 TRBD1 TGCGCCAGCAGCACTGACCCACCGGGACAGGGCACAGATACGCAGTATTTT CASSTDPPGQGTDTQYF